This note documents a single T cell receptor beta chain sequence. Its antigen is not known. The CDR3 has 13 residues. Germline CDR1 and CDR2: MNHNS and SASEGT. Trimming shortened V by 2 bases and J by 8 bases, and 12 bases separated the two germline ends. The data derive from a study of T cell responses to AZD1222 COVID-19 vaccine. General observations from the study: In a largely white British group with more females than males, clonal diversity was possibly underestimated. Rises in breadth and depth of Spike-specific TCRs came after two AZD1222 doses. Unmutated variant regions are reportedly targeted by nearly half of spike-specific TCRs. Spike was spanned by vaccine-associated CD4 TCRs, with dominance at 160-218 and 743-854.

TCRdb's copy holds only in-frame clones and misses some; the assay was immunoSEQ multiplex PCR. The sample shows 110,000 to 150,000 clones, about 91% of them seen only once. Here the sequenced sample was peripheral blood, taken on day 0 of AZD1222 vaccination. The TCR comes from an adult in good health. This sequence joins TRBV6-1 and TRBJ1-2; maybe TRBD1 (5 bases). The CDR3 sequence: CASSEWGGLGYTF. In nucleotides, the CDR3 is TGTGCCAGCAGTGAATGGGGGGGGTTAGGCTACACCTTC.